The 11 T cell receptor beta chains given below trace back to one sample, sequenced in a study of T cells in Graves' hyperthyroidism and ophthalmopathy. Amplification yielded TCR beta CDR3 regions, with RNA transcripts as the source. Primed by the HTBI set, a first-round RT-PCR was run on the TCR CDR3. TCRdb fed the multiplex PCR reads into MiXCR, producing one record per CDR3 protein. The table includes about 690,000 distinct CDR3 sequences, 15% to 20% detected once. The sample taken for sequencing was blood. The receptors were gathered from a man aged 45-65 years with Graves' hyperthyroidism.

This clonotype was observed many times. One junction end does not reproduce the germline sequence, and a read error may be involved. The rearrangement uses TRBV20-1 and TRBJ2-7; a weak D match, TRBD2 (6 bases). The CDR3 sequence is 13 residues long. The germline gives CDR1 DFQATT, CDR2 SNEGSKA (reference sequence). DNA of the CDR3: TGCAGTGCCAGAGGGAGGTCCTCCTACGAGCAGTACTTC. This sequence encodes CSARGRSSYEQYF.

This clonotype was detected only a few times. This chain's CDR3 is CASSLTANNSPLHF. The CDR3 nucleotides are TGTGCCAGCAGCTTGACAGCAAATAATTCACCCCTCCACTTT. The chain is built from TRBV4-2 and TRBJ1-6; D is possibly TRBD1 (5 bases). This CDR3 region has 14 residues. Germline CDR1 is LGHNA and CDR2 is YNFKEQ. The V end was cut by 5 bases, the J end by 5 bases, with 10 bases between.

Notes on this clonotype: A single base separates this from a much larger clone, so it may be a read error. This is likely a read error, given that the CDR3 carries no conserved phenylalanine or tryptophan at its end. The V gene is TRBV6-1, the J gene TRBJ1-1, with D maybe TRBD1 (6 bases). From germline, CDR1 is MNHNS and CDR2 SASEGT. The CDR3 contains 13 residues. Trimming took 6 bases from V and 3 from J, leaving 11 bases between them. CDR3 in amino acids: CASSGGEDTEAFL. The CDR3 coding sequence is TGTGCCAGCAGCGGGGGCGAGGACACTGAAGCTTTCCTT.

The chain uses TRBV7-9 and TRBJ2-1; TRBD2 matches 11 bases. This CDR3 spans 15 amino acids. V shed 5 bases, J shed 7 bases, and the junction held 7 bases outside the gene matches. Germline-derived CDR1 and CDR2 are SEHNR and FQNEAQ (reference sequence). In DNA form, the CDR3 reads TGTGCCAGCAGCGTAACTAGCGGGAGTTGGAATGAGCAGTTCTTC. Translated: CASSVTSGSWNEQFF.

This clonotype was observed at least ten times. The chain has TRBV7-2 and TRBJ2-1; D may be TRBD1 (6 bases). Trimming cost V 5 bases and J 5 bases, with 10 bases left between them. Per the germline V gene, CDR1 is SGHTA and CDR2 is FQGNSA. The CDR3 runs 13 residues. This CDR3 is CASSPRTDNEQFF. Here the CDR3 DNA reads TGTGCCAGCAGCCCTCGGACAGACAATGAGCAGTTCTTC.

This clonotype has a count of ten or more. The chain recombines TRBV7-9 with TRBJ2-3; D perhaps matches TRBD2 (6 bases). CDR3 size: 12 residues. Trimming cost V 5 bases and J 5 bases, with 8 bases left between them. Germline CDR1 is SEHNR and CDR2 is FQNEAQ (reference sequence). This chain's CDR3 is CASSPGGDTQYF. CDR3 bases: TGTGCCAGCAGCCCCGGGGGAGATACGCAGTATTTT.

The chain combines TRBV20-1 with TRBJ2-7; unclear D gene. Germline assignment: CDR1 DFQATT and CDR2 SNEGSKA (reference sequence). The CDR3 spans 12 residues. Trimming took 5 bases from V and 0 from J, leaving 8 bases between them. The CDR3 DNA reads TGCAGTGCTGCAGACGGCTCCTACGAGCAGTACTTC. Its protein product is CSAADGSYEQYF.

This clonotype appeared a few times. The chain uses TRBV6-2 or TRBV6-3 and TRBJ1-2; perhaps TRBD1 as D (6 bases). CDR3 length equals 15 residues. Germline V gene data show CDR1 as MNHEY and CDR2 as SVGEGT. V was shortened by 4 bases and J by 4 bases, with 16 bases between the two germline ends. The CDR3 bases are TGTGCCAGCAGTTCCGGGGGGCGGATAGGCTATGGCTACACCTTC. The encoded protein is CASSSGGRIGYGYTF.

This clonotype was seen a handful of times. The genes are TRBV18 and TRBJ2-7; tentatively, D is TRBD2 (5 bases). This CDR3 has 16 amino acids. The V end was cut by 0 bases, the J end by 4 bases, with 16 bases between. Germline values: CDR1 KGHSH, CDR2 LQKENI. The CDR3 coding sequence is TGTGCCAGCTCACCACCTGTCGCTAGCAGGAAGTACGAGCAGTACTTC. Protein: CASSPPVASRKYEQYF.

This clonotype has ten or more counts. The chain joins TRBV7-2 to TRBJ1-2; 9 bases match TRBD1. This CDR3 region has 15 residues. Germline loops: CDR1 SGHTA, CDR2 FQGNSA. J lost 4 bases, V lost 5 bases, and 8 bases had no gene match. CDR3 in amino acids: CASSIGQGQIYGYTF. The CDR3 DNA follows: TGTGCCAGCAGCATCGGACAGGGGCAAATCTATGGCTACACCTTC.

This clonotype was counted between two and nine times. This chain links TRBV7-3 with TRBJ2-2; TRBD2 agrees at 7 bases. The V gene end was trimmed by 1 base and the J gene end by 7 bases; junction bases not matched to a gene: 3. The CDR3 loop spans 14 amino acids. Germline V gene sequence: CDR1 SGHTA, CDR2 FQGTGA. The CDR3 nucleotides read TGTGCCAGCAGCTTAAGCGGGAGCATCGGGGAGCTGTTTTTT. It is translated as CASSLSGSIGELFF. The entire variable domain, with the rest obtained from reference TRBV7-3 and TRBJ2-2, is as follows: GAGVSQTPSNKVTEKGKYVELRCDPISGHTALYWYRQSLGQGPEFLIYFQGTGAADDSGLPNDRFFAVRPEGSVSTLKIQRTERGDSAVYLCASSLSGSIGELFFGEGSRLTVL.